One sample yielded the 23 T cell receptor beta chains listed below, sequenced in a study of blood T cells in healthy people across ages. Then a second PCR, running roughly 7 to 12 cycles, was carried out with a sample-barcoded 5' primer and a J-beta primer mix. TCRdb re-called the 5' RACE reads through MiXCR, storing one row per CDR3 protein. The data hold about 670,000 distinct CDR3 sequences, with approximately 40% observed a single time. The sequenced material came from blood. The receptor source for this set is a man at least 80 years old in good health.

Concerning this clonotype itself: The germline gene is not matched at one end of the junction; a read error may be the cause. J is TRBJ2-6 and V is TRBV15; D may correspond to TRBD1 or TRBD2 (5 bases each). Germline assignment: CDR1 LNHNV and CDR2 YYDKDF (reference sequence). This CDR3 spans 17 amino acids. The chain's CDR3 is CASLGDPPSSGANVLTF. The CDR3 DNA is TGCGCCAGCTTAGGGGACCCCCCGAGCTCTGGGGCCAACGTCCTGACTTTC.

The CDR3 loop reads CSAERGEQYF. In DNA, the CDR3 is TGCAGTGCGGAACGGGGCGAGCAGTACTTC. This chain connects TRBV20-1 to TRBJ2-4; D may be TRBD2 (5 bases). The J call may not be correct, given that the DNA end is closer to TRBJ2-7. The germline V gene has CDR1 DFQATT and CDR2 SNEGSKA (reference sequence). The CDR3 runs 10 residues.

Written as DNA, the CDR3 is TGCAGCGCATGGGAGGGCACTGAAGCTTTCTTT. Residues: CSAWEGTEAFF. This sequence joins TRBV29-1 and TRBJ1-1; D unresolved. V was clipped by 7 bases and J by 4 bases, with 10 bases between them. CDR3 size: 11 residues. CDR1 is SQVTM, CDR2 ANQGSEA, per germline. The variable domain in full, with the rest retrieved from reference TRBV29-1 and TRBJ1-1, is SAVISQKPSRDICQRGTSLTIQCQVDSQVTMMFWYRQQPGQSLTLIATANQGSEATYESGFVIDKFPISRPNLTFSTLTVSNMSPEDSSIYLCSAWEGTEAFFGQGTRLTVV.

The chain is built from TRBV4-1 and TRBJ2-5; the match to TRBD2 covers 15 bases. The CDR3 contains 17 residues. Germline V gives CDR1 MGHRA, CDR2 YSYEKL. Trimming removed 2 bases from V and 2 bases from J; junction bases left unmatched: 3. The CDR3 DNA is TGCGCCAGCAGCCAATCCGGGACTAGCGGGGGGCAAGAGACCCAGTACTTC. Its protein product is CASSQSGTSGGQETQYF.

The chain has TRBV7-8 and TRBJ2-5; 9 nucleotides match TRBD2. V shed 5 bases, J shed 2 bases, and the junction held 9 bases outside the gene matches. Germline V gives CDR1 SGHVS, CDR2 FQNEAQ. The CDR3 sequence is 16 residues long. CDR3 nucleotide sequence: TGTGCCAGCAGCCCCCCCGGGACTAGCCCTCAAGAGACCCAGTACTTC. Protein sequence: CASSPPGTSPQETQYF.

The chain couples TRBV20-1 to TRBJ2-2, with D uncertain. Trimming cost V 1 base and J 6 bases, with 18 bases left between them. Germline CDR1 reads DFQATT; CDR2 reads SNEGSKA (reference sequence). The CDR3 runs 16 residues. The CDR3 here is CSARGGLGSGAGELFF. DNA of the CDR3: TGCAGTGCTAGAGGTGGGCTAGGATCGGGTGCCGGGGAGCTGTTTTTT.

The CDR3 loop reads CATSRDPRGSSWIQYF. The DNA of the CDR3 is TGTGCCACCAGCAGAGACCCCAGGGGCTCCTCATGGATTCAGTACTTC. This chain uses TRBV15 with TRBJ2-4; maybe TRBD1 (6 bases). Between the trimmed V and J ends, which lost 0 bases and 10 bases, there was a span of 19 bases. The CDR3 spans 16 residues. CDR1 and CDR2 from the germline V gene are LNHNV and YYDKDF (reference sequence).

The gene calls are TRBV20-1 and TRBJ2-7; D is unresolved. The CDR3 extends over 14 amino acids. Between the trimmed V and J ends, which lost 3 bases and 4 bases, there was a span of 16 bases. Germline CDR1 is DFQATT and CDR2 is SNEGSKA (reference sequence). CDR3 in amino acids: CSARGSQRSYEQYF. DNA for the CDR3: TGCAGTGCTAGGGGCAGCCAGCGATCTTACGAGCAGTACTTC.

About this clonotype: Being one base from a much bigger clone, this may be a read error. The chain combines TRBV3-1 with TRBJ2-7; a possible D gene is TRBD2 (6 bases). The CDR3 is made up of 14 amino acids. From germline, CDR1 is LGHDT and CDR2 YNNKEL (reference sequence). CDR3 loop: CASNQGRLAYEQYF. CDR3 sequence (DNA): TGTGCCAGCAACCAAGGGCGACTAGCCTACGAGCAGTACTTC.

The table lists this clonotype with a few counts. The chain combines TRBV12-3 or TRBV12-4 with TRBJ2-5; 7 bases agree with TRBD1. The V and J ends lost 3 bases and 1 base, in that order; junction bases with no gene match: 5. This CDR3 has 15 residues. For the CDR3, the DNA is TGTGCCAGCAGTTTGGGACAGATCCTCCAAGAGACCCAGTACTTC. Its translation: CASSLGQILQETQYF.

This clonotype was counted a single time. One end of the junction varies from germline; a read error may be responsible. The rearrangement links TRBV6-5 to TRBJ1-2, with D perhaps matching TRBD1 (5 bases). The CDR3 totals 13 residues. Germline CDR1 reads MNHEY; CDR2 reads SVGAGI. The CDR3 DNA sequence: TGTGCCAGCAGACCGGGACGGAACTATGACTACACCTTC. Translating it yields CASRPGRNYDYTF.

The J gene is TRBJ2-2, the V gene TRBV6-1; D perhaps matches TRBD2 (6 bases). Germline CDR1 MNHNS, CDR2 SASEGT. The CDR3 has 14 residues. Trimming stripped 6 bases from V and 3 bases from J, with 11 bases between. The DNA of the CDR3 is TGTGCCAGCAGCGTGACTAGGGACACCGGGGAGCTGTTTTTT. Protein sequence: CASSVTRDTGELFF.

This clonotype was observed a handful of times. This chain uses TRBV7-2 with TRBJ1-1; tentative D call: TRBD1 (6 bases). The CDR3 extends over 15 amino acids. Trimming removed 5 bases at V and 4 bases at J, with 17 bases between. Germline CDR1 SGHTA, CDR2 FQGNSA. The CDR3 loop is CASSKPGRGATEAFF. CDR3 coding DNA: TGTGCCAGCAGCAAACCAGGGAGGGGGGCCACTGAAGCTTTCTTT.

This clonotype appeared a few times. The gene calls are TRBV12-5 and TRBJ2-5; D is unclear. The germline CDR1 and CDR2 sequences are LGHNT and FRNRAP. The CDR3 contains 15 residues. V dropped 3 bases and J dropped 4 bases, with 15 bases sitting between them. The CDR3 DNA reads TGTGCTAGTGGTTTTGGACCCGTGAGAAGAGAGACCCAGTACTTC. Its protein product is CASGFGPVRRETQYF.

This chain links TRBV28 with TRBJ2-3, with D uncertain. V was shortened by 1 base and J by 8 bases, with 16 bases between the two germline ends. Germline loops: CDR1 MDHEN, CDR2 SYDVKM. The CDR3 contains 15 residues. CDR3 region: CASSLSGSRHGTQYF. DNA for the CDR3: TGTGCCAGCAGTTTATCTGGGTCCAGGCATGGTACGCAGTATTTT. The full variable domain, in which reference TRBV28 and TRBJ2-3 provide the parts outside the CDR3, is DVKVTQSSRYLVKRTGEKVFLECVQDMDHENMFWYRQDPGLGLRLIYFSYDVKMKEKGDIPEGYSVSREKKERFSLILESASTNQTSMYLCASSLSGSRHGTQYFGPGTRLTVL.

For the CDR3, the DNA is TGTGCCAGCAGCTTAGCGCAGGGACCTAGAAACATTCAGTACTTC. It is translated as CASSLAQGPRNIQYF. The rearrangement joins TRBV7-9 to TRBJ2-4; D possibly matches TRBD1 or TRBD2 (5 bases each). The length of the CDR3 is 15 residues. V lost 0 bases and J 6 bases, leaving 12 bases between the germline ends. Germline V gene sequence: CDR1 SEHNR, CDR2 FQNEAQ (reference sequence).

CDR3 loop: CASTTGYEQYF. CDR3 DNA sequence: TGTGCCAGCACCACAGGGTACGAGCAGTACTTC. The chain links TRBV5-6 to TRBJ2-7; D perhaps matches TRBD1 (6 bases). The germline CDR1 and CDR2 sequences are SGHDT and YYEEEE. V was cut by 6 bases and J by 4 bases, with 8 bases left in between. This CDR3 comprises 11 residues. Full variable domain (rest looked up from reference TRBV5-6 and TRBJ2-7): DAGVTQSPTHLIKTRGQQVTLRCSPKSGHDTVSWYQQALGQGPQFIFQYYEEEERQRGNFPDRFSGHQFPNYSSELNVNALLLGDSALYLCASTTGYEQYFGPGTRLTVT.

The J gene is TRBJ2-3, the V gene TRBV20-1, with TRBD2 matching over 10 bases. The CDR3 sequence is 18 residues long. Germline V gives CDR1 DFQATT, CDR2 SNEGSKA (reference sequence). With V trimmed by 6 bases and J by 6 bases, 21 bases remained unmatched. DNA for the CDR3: TGCAGTGCCACCTTTATTAAGCGGGGGGGTATACCTTTTGATACGCAGTATTTT. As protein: CSATFIKRGGIPFDTQYF.

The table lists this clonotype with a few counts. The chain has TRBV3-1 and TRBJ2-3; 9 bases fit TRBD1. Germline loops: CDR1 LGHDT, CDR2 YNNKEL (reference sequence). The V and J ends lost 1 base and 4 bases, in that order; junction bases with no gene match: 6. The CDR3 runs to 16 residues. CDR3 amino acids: CASSQAGQGVSDTQYF. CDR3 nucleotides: TGTGCCAGCAGCCAAGCGGGACAGGGAGTCTCAGATACGCAGTATTTT.

Here the CDR3 reads CASSTRLGMNEKLFF. In DNA form, the CDR3 reads TGTGCCAGCAGTACCAGACTCGGCATGAATGAAAAACTGTTTTTT. The chain carries TRBV28 and TRBJ1-4; D is undetermined. This CDR3 region has 15 residues. CDR1 MDHEN and CDR2 SYDVKM come from the germline V gene. V lost 5 bases, J lost 5 bases, and 15 bases lay in between.

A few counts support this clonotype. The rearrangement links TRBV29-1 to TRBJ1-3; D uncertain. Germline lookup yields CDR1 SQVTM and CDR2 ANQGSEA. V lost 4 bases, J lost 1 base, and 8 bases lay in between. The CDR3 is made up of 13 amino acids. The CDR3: CSVGPGSGNTIYF. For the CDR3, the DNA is TGCAGCGTTGGTCCAGGTTCTGGAAACACCATATATTTT.

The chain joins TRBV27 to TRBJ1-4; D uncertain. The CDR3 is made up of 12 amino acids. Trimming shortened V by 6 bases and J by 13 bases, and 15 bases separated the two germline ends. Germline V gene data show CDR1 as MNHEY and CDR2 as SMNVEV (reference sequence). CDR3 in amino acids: CASSSRSSILFF. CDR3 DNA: TGTGCCAGCAGCTCCCGTTCTAGTATACTGTTTTTT. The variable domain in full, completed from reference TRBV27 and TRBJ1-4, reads EAQVTQNPRYLITVTGKKLTVTCSQNMNHEYMSWYRQDPGLGLRQIYYSMNVEVTDKGDVPEGYKVSRKEKRNFPLILESPSPNQTSLYFCASSSRSSILFFGSGTQLSVL.

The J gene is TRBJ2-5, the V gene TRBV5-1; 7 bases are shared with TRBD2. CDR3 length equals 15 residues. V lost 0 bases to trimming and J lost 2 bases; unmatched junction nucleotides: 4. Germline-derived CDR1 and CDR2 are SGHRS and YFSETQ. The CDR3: CASSLAVGGQETQYF. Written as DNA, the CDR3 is TGCGCCAGCAGCTTGGCGGTGGGAGGGCAAGAGACCCAGTACTTC.